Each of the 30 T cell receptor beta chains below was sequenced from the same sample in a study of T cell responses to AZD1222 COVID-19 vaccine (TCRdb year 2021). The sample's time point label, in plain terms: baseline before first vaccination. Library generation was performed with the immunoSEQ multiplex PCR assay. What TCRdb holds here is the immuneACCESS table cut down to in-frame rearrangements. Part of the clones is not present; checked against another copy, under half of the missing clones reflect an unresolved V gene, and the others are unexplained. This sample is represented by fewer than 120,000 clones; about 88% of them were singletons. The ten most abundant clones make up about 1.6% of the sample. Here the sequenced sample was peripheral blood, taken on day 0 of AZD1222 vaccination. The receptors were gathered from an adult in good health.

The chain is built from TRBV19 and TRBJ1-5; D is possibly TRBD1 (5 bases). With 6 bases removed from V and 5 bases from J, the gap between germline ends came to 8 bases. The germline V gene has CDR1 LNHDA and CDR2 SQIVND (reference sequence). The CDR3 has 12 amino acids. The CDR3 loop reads CASRLQDQPQHF. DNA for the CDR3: TGTGCCAGTAGACTACAGGATCAGCCCCAGCATTTT.

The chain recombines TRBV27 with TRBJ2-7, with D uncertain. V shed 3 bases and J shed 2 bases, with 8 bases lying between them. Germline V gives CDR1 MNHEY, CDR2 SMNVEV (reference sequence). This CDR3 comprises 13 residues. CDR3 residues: CASSLGSTYEQYF. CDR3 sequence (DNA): TGTGCCAGCAGTTTGGGGTCCACCTACGAGCAGTACTTC.

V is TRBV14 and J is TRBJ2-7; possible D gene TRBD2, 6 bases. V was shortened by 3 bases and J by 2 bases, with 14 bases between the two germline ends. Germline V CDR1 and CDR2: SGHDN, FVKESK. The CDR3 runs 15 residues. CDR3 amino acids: CASSHPPSATYEQYF. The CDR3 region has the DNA TGTGCCAGCAGCCACCCCCCTAGCGCTACCTACGAGCAGTACTTC.

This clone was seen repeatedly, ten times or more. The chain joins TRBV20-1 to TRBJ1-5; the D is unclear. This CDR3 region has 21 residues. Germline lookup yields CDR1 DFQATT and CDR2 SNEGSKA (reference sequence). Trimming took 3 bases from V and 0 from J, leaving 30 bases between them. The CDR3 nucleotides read TGCAGTGCTAGTATGAGCCGGGTTGAATTCGACGGCCGATATAGCAATCAGCCCCAGCATTTT. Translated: CSASMSRVEFDGRYSNQPQHF.

The CDR3 region has the DNA TGCGCCAGCAGCTTGGTAGCTGCAGGGACGGGGAATTCACCCCTCCACTTT. Translation: CASSLVAAGTGNSPLHF. V and J are TRBV5-1 and TRBJ1-6, with a weak D call TRBD1 (5 bases). This CDR3 is 17 amino acids long. Between the trimmed V and J ends, which lost 0 bases and 7 bases, there was a span of 17 bases. The germline CDR1 and CDR2 sequences are SGHRS and YFSETQ.

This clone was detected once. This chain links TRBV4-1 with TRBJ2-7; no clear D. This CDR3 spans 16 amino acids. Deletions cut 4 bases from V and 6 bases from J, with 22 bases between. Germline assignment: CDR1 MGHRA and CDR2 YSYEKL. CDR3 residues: CASSPTRAFNSGEQYF. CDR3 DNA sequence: TGCGCCAGCAGCCCGACCCGGGCCTTTAATTCGGGCGAGCAGTACTTC.

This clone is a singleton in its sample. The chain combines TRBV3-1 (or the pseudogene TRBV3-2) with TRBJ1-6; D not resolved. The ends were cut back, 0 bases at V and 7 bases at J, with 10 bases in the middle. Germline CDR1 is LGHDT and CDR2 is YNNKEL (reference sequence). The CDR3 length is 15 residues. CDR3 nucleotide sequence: TGTGCCAGCAGCCAAGAAGTGGACCCAAATTCACCCCTCCACTTT. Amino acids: CASSQEVDPNSPLHF.

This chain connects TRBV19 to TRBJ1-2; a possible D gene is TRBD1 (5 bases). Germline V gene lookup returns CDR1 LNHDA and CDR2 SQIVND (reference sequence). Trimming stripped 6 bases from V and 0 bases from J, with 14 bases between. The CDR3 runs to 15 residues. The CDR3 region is CASRVSGRTNYGYTF. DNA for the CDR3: TGTGCCAGTAGAGTATCGGGACGGACTAACTATGGCTACACCTTC.

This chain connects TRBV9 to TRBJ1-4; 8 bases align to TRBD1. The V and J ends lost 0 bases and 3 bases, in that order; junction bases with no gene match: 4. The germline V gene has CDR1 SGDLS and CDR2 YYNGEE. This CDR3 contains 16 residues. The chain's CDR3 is CASSVAQGASNEKLFF. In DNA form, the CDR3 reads TGTGCCAGCAGCGTAGCTCAGGGGGCTTCTAATGAAAAACTGTTTTTT. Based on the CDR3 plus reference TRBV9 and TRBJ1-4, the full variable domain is DSGVTQTPKHLITATGQRVTLRCSPRSGDLSVYWYQQSLDQGLQFLIQYYNGEERAKGNILERFSAQQFPDLHSELNLSSLELGDSALYFCASSVAQGASNEKLFFGSGTQLSVL.

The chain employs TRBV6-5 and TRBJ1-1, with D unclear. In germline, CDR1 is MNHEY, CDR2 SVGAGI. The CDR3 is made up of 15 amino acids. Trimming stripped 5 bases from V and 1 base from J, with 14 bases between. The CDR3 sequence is CASSPRPVGNTEAFF. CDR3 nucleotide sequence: TGTGCCAGCAGTCCCCGGCCAGTTGGGAACACTGAAGCTTTCTTT.

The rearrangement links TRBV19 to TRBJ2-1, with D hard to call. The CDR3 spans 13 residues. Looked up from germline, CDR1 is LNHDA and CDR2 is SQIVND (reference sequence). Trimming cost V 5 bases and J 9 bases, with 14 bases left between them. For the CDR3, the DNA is TGTGCCAGTAGTTTCCAGGTCCTGGGTGAGCAGTTCTTC. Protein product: CASSFQVLGEQFF. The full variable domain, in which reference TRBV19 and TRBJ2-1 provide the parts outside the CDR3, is DGGITQSPKYLFRKEGQNVTLSCEQNLNHDAMYWYRQDPGQGLRLIYYSQIVNDFQKGDIAEGYSVSREKKESFPLTVTSAQKNPTAFYLCASSFQVLGEQFFGPGTRLTVL.

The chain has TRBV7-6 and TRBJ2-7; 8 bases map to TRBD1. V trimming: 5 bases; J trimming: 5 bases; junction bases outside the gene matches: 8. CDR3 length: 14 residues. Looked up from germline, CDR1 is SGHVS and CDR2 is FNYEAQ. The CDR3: CASSLGQGLDEQYF. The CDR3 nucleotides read TGTGCCAGCAGCCTAGGACAGGGTTTGGACGAGCAGTACTTC.

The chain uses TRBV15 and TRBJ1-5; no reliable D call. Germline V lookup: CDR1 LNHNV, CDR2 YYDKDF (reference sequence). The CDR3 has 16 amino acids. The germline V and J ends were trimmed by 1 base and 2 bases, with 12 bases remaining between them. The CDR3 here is CATSRVGSPGNQPQHF. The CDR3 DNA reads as TGTGCCACCAGCAGAGTTGGGTCGCCGGGCAATCAGCCCCAGCATTTT.

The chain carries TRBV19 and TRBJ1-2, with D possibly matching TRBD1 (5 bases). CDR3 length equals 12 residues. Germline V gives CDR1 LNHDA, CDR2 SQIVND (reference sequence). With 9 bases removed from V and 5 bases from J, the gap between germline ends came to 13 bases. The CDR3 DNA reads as TGTGCCAGCGAATTGGGGGGTTATGGCTACACCTTC. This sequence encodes CASELGGYGYTF.

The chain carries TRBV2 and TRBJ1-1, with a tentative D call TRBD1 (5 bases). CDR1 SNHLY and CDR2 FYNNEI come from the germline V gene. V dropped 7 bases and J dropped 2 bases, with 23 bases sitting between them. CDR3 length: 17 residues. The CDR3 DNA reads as TGTGCCAGCACCTCGGACACGACCCTCGGGGGAAACACTGAAGCTTTCTTT. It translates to CASTSDTTLGGNTEAFF.

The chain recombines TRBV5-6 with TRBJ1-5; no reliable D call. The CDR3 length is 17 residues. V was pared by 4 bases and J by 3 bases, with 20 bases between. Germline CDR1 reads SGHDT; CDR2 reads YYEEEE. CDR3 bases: TGTGCCAGCAGCCTAACCCGCACCTATAGGGTCAATCAGCCCCAGCATTTT. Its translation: CASSLTRTYRVNQPQHF.

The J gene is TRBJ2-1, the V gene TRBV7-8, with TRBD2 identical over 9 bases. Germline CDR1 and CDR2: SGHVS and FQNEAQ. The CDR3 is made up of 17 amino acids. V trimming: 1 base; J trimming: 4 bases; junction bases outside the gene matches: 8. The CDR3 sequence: CASSLVDLAGQYNEQFF. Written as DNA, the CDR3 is TGTGCCAGCAGCTTAGTAGACCTAGCGGGACAATACAATGAGCAGTTCTTC.

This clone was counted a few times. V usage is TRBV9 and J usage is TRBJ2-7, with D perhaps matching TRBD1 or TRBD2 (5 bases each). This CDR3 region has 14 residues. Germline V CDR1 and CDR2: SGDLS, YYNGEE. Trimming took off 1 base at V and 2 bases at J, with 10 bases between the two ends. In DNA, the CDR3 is TGTGCCAGCAGCGTAACCGGGACCACCTACGAGCAGTACTTC. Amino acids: CASSVTGTTYEQYF. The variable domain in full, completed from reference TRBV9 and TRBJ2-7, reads DSGVTQTPKHLITATGQRVTLRCSPRSGDLSVYWYQQSLDQGLQFLIQYYNGEERAKGNILERFSAQQFPDLHSELNLSSLELGDSALYFCASSVTGTTYEQYFGPGTRLTVT.

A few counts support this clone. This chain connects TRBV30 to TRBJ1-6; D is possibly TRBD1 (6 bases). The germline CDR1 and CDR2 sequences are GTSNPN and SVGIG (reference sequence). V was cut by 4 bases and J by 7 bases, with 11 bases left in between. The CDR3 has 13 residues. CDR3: CAWNDRLNSPLHF. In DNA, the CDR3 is TGTGCCTGGAACGACAGGTTAAATTCACCCCTCCACTTT.

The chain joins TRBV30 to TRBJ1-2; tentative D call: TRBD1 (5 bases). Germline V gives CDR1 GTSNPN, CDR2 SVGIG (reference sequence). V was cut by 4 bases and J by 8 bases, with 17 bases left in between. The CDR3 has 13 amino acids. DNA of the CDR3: TGTGCCTGGACCCTACAGGAGGGTGAGGGCTACACCTTC. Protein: CAWTLQEGEGYTF.

The CDR3 region is CASSPVGGFTYEQYF. As DNA, the CDR3 is TGTGCCAGCAGCCCAGTAGGAGGGTTCACCTACGAGCAGTACTTC. The rearrangement joins TRBV11-2 to TRBJ2-7; D possibly corresponds to TRBD2 (6 bases). This CDR3 is built from 15 residues. Germline V gene data show CDR1 as SGHAT and CDR2 as FQNNGV. Between the trimmed V and J ends, which lost 5 bases and 2 bases, there was a span of 16 bases.

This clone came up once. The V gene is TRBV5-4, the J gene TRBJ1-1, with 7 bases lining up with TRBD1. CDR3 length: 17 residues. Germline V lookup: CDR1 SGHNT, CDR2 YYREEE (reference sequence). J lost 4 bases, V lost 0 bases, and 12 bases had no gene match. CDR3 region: CASSLERQGAIGTEAFF. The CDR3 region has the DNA TGTGCCAGCAGCTTGGAGCGACAGGGTGCGATTGGCACTGAAGCTTTCTTT.

CDR3 sequence reads: CASSVTRQGSNQPQHF. CDR3 DNA sequence: TGTGCCAGCAGTGTAACCCGGCAGGGAAGCAATCAGCCCCAGCATTTT. J is TRBJ1-5 and V is TRBV6-1, with D tentatively TRBD1 (5 bases). The CDR3 is made up of 16 amino acids. Trimming removed 4 bases at V and 1 base at J, with 14 bases between. Per germline, CDR1 MNHNS and CDR2 SASEGT.

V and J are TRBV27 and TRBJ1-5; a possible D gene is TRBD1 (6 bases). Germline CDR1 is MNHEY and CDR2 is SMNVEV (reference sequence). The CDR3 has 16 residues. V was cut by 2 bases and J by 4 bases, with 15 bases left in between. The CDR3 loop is CASSLAGGAGNQPQHF. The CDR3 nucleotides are TGTGCCAGCAGTTTAGCGGGGGGGGCTGGAAATCAGCCCCAGCATTTT.

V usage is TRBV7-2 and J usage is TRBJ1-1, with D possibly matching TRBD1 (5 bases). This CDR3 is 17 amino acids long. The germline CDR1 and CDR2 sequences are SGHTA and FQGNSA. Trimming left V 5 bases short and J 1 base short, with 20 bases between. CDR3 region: CASSRRVGGVKNTEAFF. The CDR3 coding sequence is TGTGCCAGCAGCAGACGGGTGGGGGGAGTTAAGAACACTGAAGCTTTCTTT.

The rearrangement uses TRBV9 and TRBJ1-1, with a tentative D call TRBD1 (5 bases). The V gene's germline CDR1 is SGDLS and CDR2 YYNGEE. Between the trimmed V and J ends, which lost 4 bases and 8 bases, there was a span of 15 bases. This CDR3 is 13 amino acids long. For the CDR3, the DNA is TGTGCCAGCAGCACTGAAACAGGAACCGAAGCTTTCTTT. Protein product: CASSTETGTEAFF.

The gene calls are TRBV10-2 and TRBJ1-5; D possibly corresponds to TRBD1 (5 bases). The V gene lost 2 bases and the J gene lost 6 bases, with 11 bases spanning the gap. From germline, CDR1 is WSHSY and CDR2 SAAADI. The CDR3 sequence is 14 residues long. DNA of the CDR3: TGCGCCAGCAGTGAGGCAGGGATAAGTCAGCCCCAGCATTTT. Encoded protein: CASSEAGISQPQHF.

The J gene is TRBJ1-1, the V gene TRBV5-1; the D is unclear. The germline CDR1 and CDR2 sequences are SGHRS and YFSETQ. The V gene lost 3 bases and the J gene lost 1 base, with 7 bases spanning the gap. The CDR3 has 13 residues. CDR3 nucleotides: TGCGCCAGCAGCTCTACAAGGAACACTGAAGCTTTCTTT. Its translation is CASSSTRNTEAFF.

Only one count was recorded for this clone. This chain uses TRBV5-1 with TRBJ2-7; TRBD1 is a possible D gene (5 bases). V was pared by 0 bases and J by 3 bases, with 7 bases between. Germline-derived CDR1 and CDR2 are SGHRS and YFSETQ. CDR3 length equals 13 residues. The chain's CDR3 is CASSLEGFYEQYF. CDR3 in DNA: TGCGCCAGCAGCTTGGAGGGGTTCTACGAGCAGTACTTC.

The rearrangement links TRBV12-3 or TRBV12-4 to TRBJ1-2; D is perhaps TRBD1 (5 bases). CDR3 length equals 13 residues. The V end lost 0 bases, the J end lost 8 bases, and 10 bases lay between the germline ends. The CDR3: CASSLAGRQGYTF. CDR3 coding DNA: TGTGCCAGCAGTTTAGCGGGGCGTCAGGGCTACACCTTC.